A selection of T cell receptor beta chains follows, all from one sample in a study of T-cell reconstitution after alpha-beta-depleted transplantation in children. One entry per CDR3 protein, called by TCRdb with MiXCR from the PCR reads. The table lists about 230,000 distinct CDR3 sequences, around 12% of them singletons, with over 2.5% in the top ten. Sequenced material: PBMCs from the stem cell graft donor, taken from the stem cell graft. The receptors were gathered from a human donor who donated a stem cell graft to a child with acute lymphoblastic leukemia. Both conserved end residues are part of each CDR3. Each record gives: V gene, D gene, clone size, J gene, CDR3 DNA, CDR3 protein. The D gene is left open where the match is weak. Where a row states a size, it is once, few, many or the class of an expanded clone; other rows omit it.

v_call: TRBV20-1; d_call: NA; clone_size: few; j_call: TRBJ2-7; cdr3_nt: TGCAGTGCTAGGGCTGATGACGGTGGAACCTACGAGCAGTACTTC; cdr3_aa: CSARADDGGTYEQYF
v_call: TRBV5-1; d_call: NA; clone_size: NA; j_call: TRBJ2-1; cdr3_nt: TGCGCCAGCAGCTTGCACGGCCAGGGAGGAAGGAATGAGCAGTTCTTC; cdr3_aa: CASSLHGQGGRNEQFF
v_call: TRBV20-1; d_call: NA; clone_size: once; j_call: TRBJ1-1; cdr3_nt: TGCAGTGCTAGAACGACAGTCGGCACTGAAGCTTTCTTT; cdr3_aa: CSARTTVGTEAFF
v_call: TRBV28; d_call: NA; clone_size: many; j_call: TRBJ1-4; cdr3_nt: TGTGCCACTGGAGGGGGGGGGCCAAAACTGTTTTTT; cdr3_aa: CATGGGGPKLFF
v_call: TRBV18; d_call: NA; clone_size: many; j_call: TRBJ2-2; cdr3_nt: TGTGCCAGCTCACCTACACCCGCGAACACCGGGGAGCTGTTTTTT; cdr3_aa: CASSPTPANTGELFF
v_call: TRBV7-9; d_call: TRBD1; clone_size: many; j_call: TRBJ2-7; cdr3_nt: TGTGCCAGCAGCTCTATTCCGGGACAGGGGGCCTTCTACGAGCAGTACTTC; cdr3_aa: CASSSIPGQGAFYEQYF
v_call: TRBV7-9; d_call: NA; clone_size: many; j_call: TRBJ2-6; cdr3_nt: TGTGCCAGCAGCTTCGGAAACTCTGGGGCCAACGTCCTGACTTTC; cdr3_aa: CASSFGNSGANVLTF
v_call: TRBV5-6; d_call: NA; clone_size: many; j_call: TRBJ2-2; cdr3_nt: TGTGCCAGCAGCTTCGAGCGGACGAACACCGGGGAGCTGTTTTTT; cdr3_aa: CASSFERTNTGELFF
v_call: TRBV5-1; d_call: NA; clone_size: many; j_call: TRBJ2-2; cdr3_nt: TGCGCCAGCAGCTGGGAGCTGGCCGGGGAGCTGTTTTTT; cdr3_aa: CASSWELAGELFF
v_call: TRBV5-1; d_call: NA; clone_size: many; j_call: TRBJ2-7; cdr3_nt: TGCGCCAGCAGCTTGGCCCTTGCAGGGGAAGGTTACTACGAGCAGTACTTC; cdr3_aa: CASSLALAGEGYYEQYF
v_call: TRBV12-3/TRBV12-4; d_call: NA; clone_size: many; j_call: TRBJ2-5; cdr3_nt: TGTGCCTCCAGGGCTTACCAAGAGACCCAGTACTTC; cdr3_aa: CASRAYQETQYF
v_call: TRBV3-1; d_call: NA; clone_size: many; j_call: TRBJ2-1; cdr3_nt: TGTGCCAGCAGCCAAGCTGGGCCCATTAATGAGCAGTTCTTC; cdr3_aa: CASSQAGPINEQFF
v_call: TRBV12-3/TRBV12-4; d_call: NA; clone_size: many; j_call: TRBJ2-2; cdr3_nt: TGTGCCAGCAGTCCAGGGGACACCGGGGAGCTGTTTTTT; cdr3_aa: CASSPGDTGELFF
v_call: TRBV4-2; d_call: NA; clone_size: many; j_call: TRBJ2-1; cdr3_nt: TGTGCCAGCAGCCAAGAGGCGACAGCCTCCTACAATGAGCAGTTCTTC; cdr3_aa: CASSQEATASYNEQFF
v_call: TRBV7-8; d_call: TRBD2; clone_size: many; j_call: TRBJ2-3; cdr3_nt: TGTGCGAAGGCTAGCGGGATCAAAGATACGCAGTATTTT; cdr3_aa: CAKASGIKDTQYF
v_call: TRBV5-1; d_call: TRBD2; clone_size: many; j_call: TRBJ2-7; cdr3_nt: TGCGCCAGCAGCTTAGCAACTAGCGGGAATTACGAGCAGTACTTC; cdr3_aa: CASSLATSGNYEQYF
v_call: TRBV20-1; d_call: NA; clone_size: many; j_call: TRBJ2-1; cdr3_nt: TGCAGCGTAGCGCGGAGCTCCTACAATGAGCAGTTCTTC; cdr3_aa: CSVARSSYNEQFF
v_call: TRBV25-1; d_call: NA; clone_size: many; j_call: TRBJ1-2; cdr3_nt: TGTGCCAGCAGTGAAGTTGCGGGTGTCACTGGCTACACCTTC; cdr3_aa: CASSEVAGVTGYTF
v_call: TRBV4-2; d_call: NA; clone_size: few; j_call: TRBJ1-5; cdr3_nt: TGTGCCAGCAGCCAAAAAACGGACTATCAGCCCCAGCATTTT; cdr3_aa: CASSQKTDYQPQHF
v_call: TRBV7-2; d_call: NA; clone_size: many; j_call: TRBJ2-7; cdr3_nt: TGTGCCAGCAGCTTAGCGTTGGACGAGCAGTACTTC; cdr3_aa: CASSLALDEQYF
v_call: TRBV27; d_call: TRBD2; clone_size: NA; j_call: TRBJ2-1; cdr3_nt: TGTGCCAGCAGTTTAAGGCGGGAGGACTACAATGAGCAGTTCTTC; cdr3_aa: CASSLRREDYNEQFF
v_call: TRBV27; d_call: TRBD2; clone_size: many; j_call: TRBJ2-7; cdr3_nt: TGTGCCAGCAGTTTCGCGGGGGGGCCGTACGAGCAGTACTTC; cdr3_aa: CASSFAGGPYEQYF
v_call: TRBV25-1; d_call: NA; clone_size: many; j_call: TRBJ2-2; cdr3_nt: TGTGCCAGCCGGATGGGAAACACCGGGGAGCTGTTTTTT; cdr3_aa: CASRMGNTGELFF
v_call: TRBV6-2/TRBV6-3; d_call: NA; clone_size: many; j_call: TRBJ2-1; cdr3_nt: TGTGCCAGCAGTCCGCAGGTCCTGGGGAATGAGCAGTTCTTC; cdr3_aa: CASSPQVLGNEQFF
v_call: TRBV5-1; d_call: TRBD1; clone_size: many; j_call: TRBJ2-5; cdr3_nt: TGCGCCAGCAGCTTGGGGGCAGGGACAGGGTCGAGGGAGACCCAGTACTTC; cdr3_aa: CASSLGAGTGSRETQYF
v_call: TRBV19; d_call: TRBD1; clone_size: many; j_call: TRBJ2-1; cdr3_nt: TGTGCCAGTAGTACCGGGGACAGCTACTACAATGAGCAGTTCTTC; cdr3_aa: CASSTGDSYYNEQFF
v_call: TRBV6-2/TRBV6-3; d_call: TRBD2; clone_size: NA; j_call: TRBJ2-1; cdr3_nt: TGTGCCAGCAGTTCTTCACCCTCAAAACTAGCGGTCTCCTACAATGAGCAGTTCTTC; cdr3_aa: CASSSSPSKLAVSYNEQFF
v_call: TRBV6-5; d_call: NA; clone_size: many; j_call: TRBJ2-7; cdr3_nt: TGTGCCAGCAGTTACTCGGGCCAGGGGACCTACGAGCAGTACTTC; cdr3_aa: CASSYSGQGTYEQYF
v_call: TRBV7-2; d_call: NA; clone_size: many; j_call: TRBJ1-3; cdr3_nt: TGTGCCAGCAGCTTATCGAGCGGGTCGGGAAACACCATATATTTT; cdr3_aa: CASSLSSGSGNTIYF
v_call: TRBV7-9; d_call: NA; clone_size: many; j_call: TRBJ1-1; cdr3_nt: TGTGCCAGCAGCTTAAGGGTCGCAGGGAACACTGAAGCTTTCTTT; cdr3_aa: CASSLRVAGNTEAFF
v_call: TRBV12-3/TRBV12-4; d_call: NA; clone_size: many; j_call: TRBJ2-5; cdr3_nt: TGTGCCAGCAGTCCGATGATAGAAGAGACCCAGTACTTC; cdr3_aa: CASSPMIEETQYF
v_call: TRBV20-1; d_call: TRBD1; clone_size: many; j_call: TRBJ2-1; cdr3_nt: TGCAGTGCTAGAGTCGGCAGGGGGAGTGAGCAGTTCTTC; cdr3_aa: CSARVGRGSEQFF
v_call: TRBV4-2; d_call: NA; clone_size: NA; j_call: TRBJ2-3; cdr3_nt: TGTGCCAGCAGCCAAGATCCCAAGGATACGCAGTATTTT; cdr3_aa: CASSQDPKDTQYF
v_call: TRBV7-6; d_call: NA; clone_size: NA; j_call: TRBJ2-1; cdr3_nt: TGTGCCAGCAGCTTAGACGGCAGGTTCAGTGAGCAGTTCTTC; cdr3_aa: CASSLDGRFSEQFF
v_call: TRBV2; d_call: TRBD2; clone_size: many; j_call: TRBJ2-5; cdr3_nt: TGTGCCAGCAGTGAAGGACGGGCTAGCGGCCTTACCCAGTACTTC; cdr3_aa: CASSEGRASGLTQYF
v_call: TRBV6-2/TRBV6-3; d_call: NA; clone_size: many; j_call: TRBJ1-2; cdr3_nt: TGTGCCAGCAGATTCGACAGGCTCTATGGCTACACCTTC; cdr3_aa: CASRFDRLYGYTF
v_call: TRBV20-1; d_call: TRBD1; clone_size: many; j_call: TRBJ2-1; cdr3_nt: TGCAGTGCTAGAGACGGGACAGGCTACAATGAGCAGTTCTTC; cdr3_aa: CSARDGTGYNEQFF
v_call: TRBV7-3; d_call: NA; clone_size: many; j_call: TRBJ2-5; cdr3_nt: TGTGCCAGCAGCTCTGGGAGATCAGAGACCCAGTACTTC; cdr3_aa: CASSSGRSETQYF
v_call: TRBV12-3/TRBV12-4; d_call: TRBD2; clone_size: many; j_call: TRBJ2-1; cdr3_nt: TGTGCCAGCAGTTTAACTAGCGGGGGGCCAGTGGGGATCTTC; cdr3_aa: CASSLTSGGPVGIF
v_call: TRBV12-3/TRBV12-4; d_call: NA; clone_size: many; j_call: TRBJ1-1; cdr3_nt: TGTGCCAGCAGTTTCAAGGGGAAGGCTGAAGCTTTCTTT; cdr3_aa: CASSFKGKAEAFF
v_call: TRBV6-1; d_call: NA; clone_size: many; j_call: TRBJ2-3; cdr3_nt: TGTGCCAGCAACCTTGGGCAGGGTACAGATACGCAGTATTTT; cdr3_aa: CASNLGQGTDTQYF
v_call: TRBV29-1; d_call: TRBD1; clone_size: many; j_call: TRBJ2-5; cdr3_nt: TGCAGCGTTAGACAGGGGAATGGGGAGACCCAGTACTTC; cdr3_aa: CSVRQGNGETQYF
v_call: TRBV30; d_call: TRBD1; clone_size: few; j_call: TRBJ2-5; cdr3_nt: TGTGCCTGGAGTCCTATGGGACAGGGGGCTGAGACCCAGTACTTC; cdr3_aa: CAWSPMGQGAETQYF
v_call: TRBV6-2/TRBV6-3; d_call: TRBD2; clone_size: NA; j_call: TRBJ2-7; cdr3_nt: TGTGCCAGCATTCCTACGGGGGGACTAGCGGGACGGTACGAGCAGTACTTC; cdr3_aa: CASIPTGGLAGRYEQYF
v_call: TRBV6-2/TRBV6-3; d_call: NA; clone_size: NA; j_call: TRBJ2-3; cdr3_nt: TGTGCCAGCAGTTACGGGTTGGCCGGGGGCCTCACAGATACGCAGTATTTT; cdr3_aa: CASSYGLAGGLTDTQYF
v_call: TRBV14; d_call: TRBD1; clone_size: many; j_call: TRBJ2-3; cdr3_nt: TGTGCCAGCAGCCAGCCCCGGGACAGTTACACAGATACGCAGTATTTT; cdr3_aa: CASSQPRDSYTDTQYF
v_call: TRBV5-1; d_call: NA; clone_size: many; j_call: TRBJ2-1; cdr3_nt: TGCGCCAGCGCCGGTCATAGCTCCTACAATGAGCAGTTCTTC; cdr3_aa: CASAGHSSYNEQFF